This TCR beta chain is from a study of somatic mutations in cytotoxic T cells in rheumatoid arthritis. The assay was immunoSEQ multiplex PCR, and TCRdb's table has in-frame clones only and misses some. The sample records about 30,000 clones, 82% being singletons. Flow cytometry was used to check the purity of CD4+ and CD8+ cells, which had been isolated by positive magnetic bead selection. The material sequenced was CD8+ T cells sorted from blood. The clonotype comes from an adult with rheumatoid arthritis.

The CDR3 spells CASSVGGARYNEQFF. The DNA for the CDR3 is TGTGCCAGCAGCGTAGGGGGGGCACGGTACAATGAGCAGTTCTTC. This chain uses TRBV9 with TRBJ2-1; the D call may be TRBD1 or TRBD2 (6 bases each). Germline values: CDR1 SGDLS, CDR2 YYNGEE. CDR3 length: 15 amino acids. The V and J ends lost 0 bases and 4 bases respectively, with 11 bases between them.